This T cell receptor (beta chain) emerged from a study of T cells after yellow fever vaccination. Findings of the study overall: Boosting was followed by the reappearance of most primary-vaccination clones (roughly 95% CD4, about 90% CD8). The CD4 compartment and the CD8 compartment contained a small share of clonotypes in common.

For this clonotype: Its cognate antigen is unknown.

TCRdb re-called the 5' RACE reads through MiXCR, storing one row per CDR3 protein. The table records 200,000 to 300,000 distinct CDR3 sequences, 13% of them present only once. The source of this sequence is a man aged 25-40 years who received the YFV17D yellow fever vaccine. The material was CD4+ T cells sorted from PBMCs, obtained 45 days after the yellow fever booster vaccination.

The CDR3 nucleotides read TGTGCCAGCAGTCCCGGGACAGGGAGTCTTGGGCAGTACTTC. The encoded protein is CASSPGTGSLGQYF. V gene TRBV12-3 or TRBV12-4 combines with J gene TRBJ2-7, with 9 bases lining up with TRBD1. V trimming: 5 bases; J trimming: 9 bases; junction bases outside the gene matches: 11. This CDR3 has 14 amino acids.